Each of the 27 T cell receptor beta chains below was sequenced from the same sample in a study of tumor-infiltrating lymphocytes in glioblastoma multiforme. TCR beta libraries were built from RNA through three nested multiplex PCR rounds using modified ARM-PCR. Using its own MiXCR run on the multiplex PCR reads, TCRdb lists one record per CDR3 protein. The sample consists of nearly 15,000 distinct CDR3 sequences, roughly 73% of them appearing once. Material for sequencing was brain tumor tissue. All receptors derive from a male donor with glioblastoma.

The J gene is TRBJ1-6, the V gene TRBV6-5, with no clear D. V was pared by 2 bases and J by 0 bases, with 14 bases between. CDR1 and CDR2 (germline): MNHEY, SVGAGI. There are 18 residues in the CDR3. CDR3 sequence: CASSYGFARGSYNSPLHF. The DNA for the CDR3 is TGTGCCAGCAGTTACGGGTTCGCCCGGGGCTCCTATAATTCACCCCTCCACTTT.

As concerns this clonotype: The junction departs from the called germline gene at one end, perhaps through a read error. The V and J genes are TRBV11-2 and TRBJ2-7; 10 bases align to TRBD2. This CDR3 has 15 residues. The germline V gene has CDR1 SGHAT and CDR2 FQNNGV. This CDR3 reads CSSSLAGGLPTRQYF. CDR3 in DNA: TGTTCCAGCAGCTTAGCGGGGGGTCTCCCTACGAGGCAGTACTTC. The full variable domain, completed using reference TRBV11-2 and TRBJ2-7, is EAGVAQSPRYKIIEKRQSVAFWCNPISGHATLYWYQQILGQGPKLLIQFQNNGVVDDSQLPKDRFSAERLKGVDSTLKIQPAKLEDSAVYLCSSSLAGGLPTRQYFGPGTRLTVT.

The chain combines TRBV20-1 with TRBJ2-7; no clear D gene. Between the trimmed V and J ends, which lost 2 bases and 9 bases, there was a span of 14 bases. This CDR3 contains 12 residues. Germline CDR1 DFQATT, CDR2 SNEGSKA (reference sequence). In nucleotides, the CDR3 is TGCAGTGCTAGACTTCCCATGCGCGCGCAGTACTTC. Amino acid sequence: CSARLPMRAQYF.

The table lists this clonotype with a count of one. This chain joins TRBV20-1 and TRBJ2-7; D may be TRBD2 (5 bases). With 3 bases removed from V and 8 bases from J, the gap between germline ends came to 20 bases. This CDR3 has 14 amino acids. The germline CDR1 and CDR2 sequences are DFQATT and SNEGSKA (reference sequence). The CDR3 spells CSARALEGVHKQYF. The DNA of the CDR3 is TGCAGTGCTAGGGCACTAGAGGGAGTCCACAAGCAGTACTTC.

The chain joins TRBV6-5 to TRBJ1-1, with a weak D call TRBD1 (6 bases). The CDR3 loop spans 13 amino acids. CDR1 is MNHEY and CDR2 is SVGAGI in the germline V gene. V was clipped by 7 bases and J by 9 bases, with 18 bases between them. CDR3 DNA sequence: TGTGCCAGCAACCCCAGGACAGAATCGAAAGCTTTCTTT. As protein: CASNPRTESKAFF.

Of note for this clonotype: This may arise from a read error, as a much more abundant clone is one base away. This rearrangement joins TRBV28 to TRBJ2-3; the match to TRBD2 covers 7 bases. Germline V gives CDR1 MDHEN, CDR2 SYDVKM. V lost 3 bases and J lost 4; bases outside the gene matches: 7. The CDR3 loop spans 15 amino acids. CDR3 nucleotides: TGTGCCAGCAGTTTTTGGGGGGAGGGCGCAGATACGCAGTATTTT. Translating gives CASSFWGEGADTQYF.

Worth noting for this clonotype: This may be a read error: a much more frequent sequence differs by one nucleotide. The conserved phenylalanine or tryptophan is not found at the CDR3 terminus, so this likely reflects a read error. J is TRBJ2-5 and V is TRBV10-3; perhaps TRBD1 as D (6 bases). The V and J ends lost 2 bases and 1 base respectively, with 17 bases between them. Germline values: CDR1 ENHRY, CDR2 SYGVKD. This CDR3 contains 17 residues. The CDR3, as DNA: TGTGCCATCAGTGAGGTTGTAGGCAGGGGTGCCCAAGAGACCCAGTACCTC. Protein sequence: CAISEVVGRGAQETQYL.

A single count supports this clonotype. This is likely a read error, given that the CDR3 carries no conserved phenylalanine or tryptophan at its end. This chain connects TRBV11-3 to TRBJ1-3; no reliable D call. Trimming took off 1 base at V and 0 bases at J, with 13 bases between the two ends. CDR1 is SGHNT, CDR2 YENEEA, per germline. The CDR3 runs to 17 residues. The CDR3 is CASSLGGMTVSGNTIYL. CDR3 nucleotides: TGTGCCAGCAGCTTAGGAGGGATGACGGTCTCTGGAAACACCATATATCTT.

The chain recombines TRBV20-1 with TRBJ2-2, with TRBD1 matching over 7 bases. The J segment lost 4 bases and the V segment lost 6 bases, leaving 11 bases of the junction unmatched. The CDR3 sequence is 15 residues long. CDR1 is DFQATT and CDR2 is SNEGSKA in the germline V gene (reference sequence). CDR3 amino acids: CSAQFTGDATGELFF. CDR3 coding DNA: TGCAGTGCCCAGTTTACAGGGGACGCCACCGGGGAGCTGTTTTTT.

On this clonotype: A read error may explain this, as a much larger clone is one base away. This chain connects TRBV11-3 to TRBJ2-1; 9 positions agree with TRBD2. The CDR3 loop spans 15 amino acids. The germline V gene encodes CDR1 SGHNT and CDR2 YENEEA. The CDR3 loop reads CASSSTSGEYNEKFF. Here the CDR3 DNA reads TGTGCCAGCAGCTCGACTAGCGGAGAGTACAATGAGAAGTTCTTC.

Regarding this clonotype: The junction shows a germline mismatch at one end, possibly a read error. The rearrangement links TRBV20-1 to TRBJ2-7, with 12 bases fitting TRBD2. From germline, CDR1 is DFQATT and CDR2 SNEGSKA (reference sequence). The CDR3 loop spans 15 amino acids. CDR3 in amino acids: CCARGLAGGFYEQYF. DNA for the CDR3: TGCTGTGCTAGGGGGCTAGCGGGAGGGTTCTACGAGCAGTACTTC.

As regards this clonotype: One junction end disagrees with the germline gene, perhaps due to a read error. This rearrangement joins TRBV11-1 to TRBJ2-2, with a weak D call TRBD1 (5 bases). Germline V gives CDR1 SGHAT, CDR2 FQDESV (reference sequence). The CDR3 has 15 residues. CDR3 coding DNA: TGTACCAGCAGCTTAATGGCGACGGACACCAGGGAGCTGTTTTTT. Its translation is CTSSLMATDTRELFF.

The rearrangement joins TRBV11-1 to TRBJ1-1; D gene unclear. The CDR3 contains 15 residues. V gave up 2 bases and J gave up 3 bases, with 13 bases separating them. Germline CDR1 is SGHAT and CDR2 is FQDESV (reference sequence). CDR3 nucleotides: TGTGCCAGCAGCTTACAGCCGAGGCTCGACACTGAAGCTTTCTTT. As protein: CASSLQPRLDTEAFF.

This clonotype was found a few times. Mismatch with germline at one junction end may stem from a read error. This rearrangement joins TRBV20-1 to TRBJ1-1; possible D gene TRBD1, 5 bases. Germline CDR1 reads DFQATT; CDR2 reads SNEGSKA (reference sequence). The CDR3 extends over 15 amino acids. CDR3 residues: CNARDGGGLGSEAFF. Here the CDR3 DNA reads TGCAATGCTAGGGATGGGGGGGGACTTGGGTCTGAGGCTTTCTTT.

The chain combines TRBV11-2 with TRBJ2-1; 12 bases are shared with TRBD2. CDR3 size: 17 residues. CDR1 and CDR2 from the germline V gene are SGHAT and FQNNGV. The V segment lost 1 base and the J segment 5 bases; nucleotides outside the gene matches: 6. The CDR3 coding sequence is TGTGCCAGCAGCTTAGGGGCGCGGACTAGCGGGAACAATGAGCAGTTCTTC. Translated, it gives CASSLGARTSGNNEQFF.

By share of the sample, this clonotype is medium-sized. The CDR3 DNA reads TGCAGTGCTAGGTACTGGCGCTCCTACAATGAGCAGTTCTTC. Translated, it gives CSARYWRSYNEQFF. The genes are TRBV20-1 and TRBJ2-1; no reliable D call. V shed 3 bases and J shed 0 bases, with 9 bases lying between them. The CDR3 length is 14 residues. Germline V gene data show CDR1 as DFQATT and CDR2 as SNEGSKA (reference sequence).

This rearrangement joins TRBV6-6 to TRBJ1-5; no clear D gene. This CDR3 has 15 amino acids. Germline V gene sequence: CDR1 MNHNY, CDR2 SVGAGI (reference sequence). V lost 0 bases, J lost 1 base, and 7 bases lay in between. CDR3 sequence: CASSYSALSNQPQHF. The CDR3 DNA follows: TGTGCCAGCAGTTACTCCGCGTTAAGCAATCAGCCCCAGCATTTT.

Concerning this clonotype itself: The junction and the germline gene differ at one end; a read error may be behind it. The genes are TRBV30 and TRBJ2-1; D ambiguous. Per the germline V gene, CDR1 is GTSNPN and CDR2 is SVGIG (reference sequence). This CDR3 contains 15 residues. In DNA form, the CDR3 reads TGTGCCCGGAGTCTAAAGGAGTTCATACACAATGAGCAGTTCTTC. Its translation: CARSLKEFIHNEQFF. Combining the CDR3 with reference TRBV30 and TRBJ2-1 gives the whole variable domain SQTIHQWPATLVQPVGSPLSLECTVEGTSNPNLYWYRQAAGRGLQLLFYSVGIGQISSEVPQNLSASRPQDRQFILSSKKLLLSDSGFYLCARSLKEFIHNEQFFGPGTRLTVL.

This clonotype was detected ten times or more. The rearrangement uses TRBV29-1 and TRBJ1-1; D is ambiguous. CDR1 is SQVTM, CDR2 ANQGSEA, per germline. Trimming cost V 7 bases and J 1 base, with 13 bases left between them. The CDR3 sequence is 13 residues long. The CDR3 nucleotides are TGCAGCGCCCTAGGGCTTCGGAACACTGAAGCTTTCTTT. Encoded protein: CSALGLRNTEAFF.

The gene calls are TRBV29-1 and TRBJ2-7; tentatively, D is TRBD1 or TRBD2 (5 bases each). Germline lookup yields CDR1 SQVTM and CDR2 ANQGSEA. The CDR3 has 13 residues. The CDR3 sequence is CTMTQGDYNEQYF. DNA of the CDR3: TGCACTATGACGCAGGGAGACTACAATGAGCAGTACTTC.

V gene TRBV14 combines with J gene TRBJ2-1; possible D gene TRBD2, 6 bases. Germline V CDR1 and CDR2: SGHDN, FVKESK. The CDR3 sequence is 13 residues long. V was cut by 2 bases and J by 6 bases, with 8 bases left in between. CDR3 sequence reads: CASSQRDFNEQFF. In DNA, the CDR3 is TGTGCCAGCAGCCAAAGGGACTTCAATGAGCAGTTCTTC.

With respect to this clonotype: At one end the junction does not follow the germline gene, possibly because of a read error. The chain joins TRBV29-1 to TRBJ1-5; TRBD1 might be the D (5 bases). The V gene's germline CDR1 is SQVTM and CDR2 ANQGSEA. The CDR3 totals 12 residues. CDR3 sequence reads: CSVGLNYQPQHF. CDR3 nucleotide sequence: TGTAGCGTGGGACTAAACTATCAGCCCCAGCATTTT.

The chain uses TRBV6-5 and TRBJ2-7; 12 nucleotides match TRBD2. Germline V gives CDR1 MNHEY, CDR2 SVGAGI. CDR3 length: 16 amino acids. V gave up 6 bases and J gave up 7 bases; unmatched junction bases: 13. The CDR3 region is CASRARLAGDPTEQYF. CDR3 in DNA: TGTGCCAGCAGGGCTAGACTAGCGGGAGATCCTACGGAGCAGTACTTC.

This clonotype has just one count. The junction departs from the called germline gene at one end, perhaps through a read error. The J gene is TRBJ2-1, the V gene TRBV11-3, with 7 bases aligning to TRBD2. This CDR3 region has 16 residues. Germline CDR1 SGHNT, CDR2 YENEEA. Here the CDR3 reads CASSLETSELSNQRVF. The CDR3, as DNA: TGTGCCAGCAGCTTAGAAACTAGCGAACTTTCCAATCAGCGGGTCTTC.

A note on this clonotype: It is likely a read error, because the conserved phenylalanine at the end of the CDR3 is missing. The gene calls are TRBV11-2 and TRBJ2-1; tentative D call: TRBD1 (5 bases). The CDR3 consists of 16 residues. Germline CDR1 SGHAT, CDR2 FQNNGV. The CDR3 sequence is CASSLVKGFAYNEQFL. The CDR3 region has the DNA TGTGCCAGCAGCTTAGTTAAGGGGTTCGCCTACAATGAACAGTTCCTC.

The count of this clonotype is one. An end of the junction does not agree with germline; a read error may underlie this. The chain combines TRBV20-1 with TRBJ2-3, with D possibly TRBD1 on 6 matching bases. CDR1 and CDR2 from the germline V gene are DFQATT and SNEGSKA (reference sequence). The CDR3 extends over 15 amino acids. The DNA for the CDR3 is TGCAGTGCTAGACGGGACACTACGCACACAGAAACGCAGTATTTT. As protein: CSARRDTTHTETQYF.

This clonotype has more than one count but fewer than ten. The rearrangement links TRBV6-1 to TRBJ2-3; 7 nucleotides line up with TRBD1. Germline CDR1 is MNHNS and CDR2 is SASEGT. The CDR3 consists of 14 residues. V gave up 2 bases and J gave up 4 bases; unmatched junction bases: 3. CDR3 DNA: TGTGCCAGCAGTGAAAGTACAGGGGCAGATACGCAGTATTTT. This encodes CASSESTGADTQYF.